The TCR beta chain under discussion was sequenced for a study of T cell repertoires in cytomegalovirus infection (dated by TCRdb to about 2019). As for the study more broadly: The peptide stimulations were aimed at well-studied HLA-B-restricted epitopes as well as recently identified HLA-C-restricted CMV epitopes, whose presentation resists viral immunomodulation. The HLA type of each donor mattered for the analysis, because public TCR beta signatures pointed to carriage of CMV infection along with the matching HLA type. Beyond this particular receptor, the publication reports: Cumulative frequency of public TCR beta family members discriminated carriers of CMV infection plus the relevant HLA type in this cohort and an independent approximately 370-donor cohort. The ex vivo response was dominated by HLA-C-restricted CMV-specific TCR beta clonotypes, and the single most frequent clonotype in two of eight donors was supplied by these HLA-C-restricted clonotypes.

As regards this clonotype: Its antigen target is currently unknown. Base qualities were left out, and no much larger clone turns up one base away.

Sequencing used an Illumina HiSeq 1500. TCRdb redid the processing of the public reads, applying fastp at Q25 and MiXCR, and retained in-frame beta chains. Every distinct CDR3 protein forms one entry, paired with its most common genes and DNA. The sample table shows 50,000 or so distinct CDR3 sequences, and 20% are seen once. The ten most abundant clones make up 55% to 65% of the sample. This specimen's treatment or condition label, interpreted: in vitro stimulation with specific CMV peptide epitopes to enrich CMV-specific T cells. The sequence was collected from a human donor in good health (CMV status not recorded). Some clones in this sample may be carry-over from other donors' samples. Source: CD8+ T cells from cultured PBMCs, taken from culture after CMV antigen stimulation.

The CDR3 corresponds to CASSAAGTSGGVYATQYF. In nucleotides, the sequence is TGTGCCAGCAGCGCGGCCGGGACTAGCGGGGGTGTTTACGCGACCCAGTACTTC. Recombination linked TRBV9 to TRBJ2-5; TRBD2 fits 14 bases in the junction. Relative to germline, V is missing 3 bases and J is missing 7 bases, with 14 bases of the junction outside any gene match. CDR1 and CDR2 were assigned from the germline V gene as SGDLS and YYNGEE. Including cysteine and phenylalanine, the CDR3 has 18 amino acids. Left in the record is the CDR3 DNA by itself, 54 bases read in frame from the first base.